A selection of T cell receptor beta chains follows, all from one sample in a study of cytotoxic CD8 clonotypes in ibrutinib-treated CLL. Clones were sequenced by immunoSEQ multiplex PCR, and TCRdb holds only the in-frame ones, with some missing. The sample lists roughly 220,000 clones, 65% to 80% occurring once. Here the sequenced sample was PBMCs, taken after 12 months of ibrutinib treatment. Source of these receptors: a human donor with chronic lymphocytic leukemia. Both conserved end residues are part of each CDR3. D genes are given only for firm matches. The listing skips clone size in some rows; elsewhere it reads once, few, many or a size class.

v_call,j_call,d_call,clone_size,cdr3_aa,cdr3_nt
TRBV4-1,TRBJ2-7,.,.,CASSQSQGGSYEQYF,TGCGCCAGCAGCCAAAGTCAGGGGGGCTCCTACGAGCAGTACTTC
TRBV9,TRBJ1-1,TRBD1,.,CASSVNPGTGNTEAFF,TGTGCCAGCAGCGTCAATCCCGGGACAGGCAACACTGAAGCTTTCTTT
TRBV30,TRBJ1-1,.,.,CAWSYDGKNTEAFF,TGTGCCTGGAGTTACGACGGCAAGAACACTGAAGCTTTCTTT
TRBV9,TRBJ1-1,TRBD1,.,CASSLGQGPDTEAFF,TGTGCCAGCAGCCTTGGACAGGGGCCGGACACTGAAGCTTTCTTT
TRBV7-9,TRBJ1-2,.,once,CASSFALNYGYTF,TGTGCCAGCAGCTTCGCCTTGAACTATGGCTACACCTTC
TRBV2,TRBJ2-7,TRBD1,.,CASNHDRGITYEQYF,TGTGCCAGCAATCATGACAGGGGGATTACCTACGAGCAGTACTTC
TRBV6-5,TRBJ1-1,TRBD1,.,CASSYARGRAFF,TGTGCCAGCAGTTACGCCAGGGGGCGAGCTTTCTTT
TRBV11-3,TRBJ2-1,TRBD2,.,CASSPPGVSGGNEQFF,TGTGCCAGCAGTCCTCCCGGGGTGAGCGGGGGCAATGAGCAGTTCTTC
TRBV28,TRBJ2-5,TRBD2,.,CASFGTSGRQTQYF,TGTGCCAGCTTCGGGACTAGCGGGAGACAGACCCAGTACTTC
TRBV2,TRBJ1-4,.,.,CASSEAIGGREKLFF,TGTGCCAGCAGTGAAGCAATCGGGGGCCGGGAAAAACTGTTTTTT
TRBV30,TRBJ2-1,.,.,CAWRSVGGNEQFF,TGTGCCTGGAGAAGCGTAGGGGGTAATGAGCAGTTCTTC
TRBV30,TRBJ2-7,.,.,CAWSSPGYEQYF,TGTGCCTGGAGTTCCCCGGGGTACGAGCAGTACTTC
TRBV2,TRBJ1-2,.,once,CASQPRPVYGYTF,TGTGCCAGCCAACCCAGGCCTGTCTATGGCTACACCTTC
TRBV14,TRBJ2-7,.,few,CASSQVVGAKQYF,TGTGCCAGCAGCCAAGTTGTAGGGGCGAAACAGTACTTC
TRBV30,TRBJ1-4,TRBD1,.,CAWRGRGEKLFF,TGTGCCTGGAGAGGCAGGGGGGAAAAACTGTTTTTT
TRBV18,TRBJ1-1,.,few,CASSLTTGNGGEAFF,TGTGCCAGCTCCCTAACGACGGGGAATGGAGGTGAAGCTTTCTTT
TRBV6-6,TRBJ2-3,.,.,CASSYRRNPSTDTQYF,TGTGCCAGCAGTTACAGGCGGAACCCTAGCACAGATACGCAGTATTTT
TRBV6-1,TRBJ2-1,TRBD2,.,CASSEAPTSGGWQFF,TGTGCCAGCAGTGAAGCGCCTACTAGCGGGGGGTGGCAGTTCTTC
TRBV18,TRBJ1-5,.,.,CASSPVDRSNQPQHF,TGTGCCAGCTCACCAGTAGACAGGAGCAATCAGCCCCAGCATTTT
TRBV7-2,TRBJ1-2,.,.,CASSRPGWGRYGYTF,TGTGCCAGCAGCCGGCCTGGGTGGGGCAGATATGGCTACACCTTC
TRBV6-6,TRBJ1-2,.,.,CASSYEAGVYGYTF,TGTGCCAGCAGTTACGAGGCAGGAGTCTATGGCTACACCTTC
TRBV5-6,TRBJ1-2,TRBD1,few,CASSFRDSYGYTF,TGTGCCAGCAGCTTCCGGGACAGCTATGGCTACACCTTC
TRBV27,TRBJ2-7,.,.,CASSLRPTQGRSYEQYF,TGTGCCAGCAGTTTGAGGCCGACACAGGGAAGGAGCTACGAGCAGTACTTC
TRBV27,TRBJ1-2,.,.,CASRGMGGGYTF,TGTGCCAGCAGAGGTATGGGAGGTGGCTACACCTTC
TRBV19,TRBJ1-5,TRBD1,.,CASSTPYRGRNQPQHF,TGTGCCAGTAGTACGCCCTACAGGGGCCGCAATCAGCCCCAGCATTTT
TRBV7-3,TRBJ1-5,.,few,CASSSDSNQPQHF,TGTGCCAGCAGCTCCGATAGCAATCAGCCCCAGCATTTT
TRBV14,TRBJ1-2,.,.,CASSPARNGYTF,TGTGCCAGCAGCCCGGCCCGGAATGGCTACACCTTC
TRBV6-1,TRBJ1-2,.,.,CASIRTLTASDGYTF,TGTGCCAGCATCCGAACCCTAACAGCCTCAGATGGCTACACCTTC
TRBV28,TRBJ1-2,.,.,CASSLSAYGYTF,TGTGCCAGCAGTTTATCCGCCTATGGCTACACCTTC
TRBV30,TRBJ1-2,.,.,CAWSVLGPYTF,TGTGCCTGGAGTGTACTCGGGCCCTACACCTTC
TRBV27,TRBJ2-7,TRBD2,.,CASSSQPSGRVKEQYF,TGTGCCAGCAGTTCCCAACCTAGCGGGAGGGTGAAAGAGCAGTACTTC
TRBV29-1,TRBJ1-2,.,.,CSVEPGRGYGYTF,TGCAGCGTTGAACCGGGTCGGGGCTATGGCTACACCTTC
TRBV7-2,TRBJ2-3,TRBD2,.,CASSLRGVAGVGTDTQYF,TGTGCCAGCAGCTTAAGGGGGGTAGCGGGAGTGGGCACAGATACGCAGTATTTT
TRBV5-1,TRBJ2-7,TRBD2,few,CASREGSNYEQYF,TGCGCCTCGCGGGAGGGATCTAACTACGAGCAGTACTTC
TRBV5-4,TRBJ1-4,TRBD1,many,CASSLANRGPTNEKLFF,TGTGCCAGCAGCTTGGCGAACAGGGGCCCAACTAATGAAAAACTGTTTTTT
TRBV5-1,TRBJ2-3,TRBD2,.,CASSLGLAGVSSTDTQYF,TGCGCCAGCAGCTTGGGCCTAGCGGGGGTTTCTAGCACAGATACGCAGTATTTT
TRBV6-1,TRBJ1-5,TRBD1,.,CASSLSGGDQPQHF,TGTGCCAGCAGTCTGTCAGGGGGTGATCAGCCCCAGCATTTT
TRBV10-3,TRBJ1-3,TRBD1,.,CAISRQGVSGNTIYF,TGTGCCATCAGCCGACAGGGCGTCTCGGGAAACACCATATATTTT
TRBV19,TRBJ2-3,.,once,CASSIAAATDTQYF,TGTGCCAGTAGTATTGCGGCAGCTACAGATACGCAGTATTTT
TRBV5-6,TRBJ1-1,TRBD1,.,CASSWTGFNTEAFF,TGTGCCAGCAGCTGGACAGGGTTTAACACTGAAGCTTTCTTT
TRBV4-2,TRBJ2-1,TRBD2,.,CASSGGSGSAYNEQFF,TGTGCCAGCAGCGGTGGTAGCGGGAGCGCCTACAATGAGCAGTTCTTC
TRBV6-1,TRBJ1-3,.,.,CASSENPGATGNTIYF,TGTGCCAGCAGTGAAAATCCAGGGGCAACTGGAAACACCATATATTTT
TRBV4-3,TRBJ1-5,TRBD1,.,CASSQEDRGGNQPQHF,TGCGCCAGCAGCCAAGAGGACAGGGGAGGCAATCAGCCCCAGCATTTT
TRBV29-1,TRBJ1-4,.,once,CSVKTAPNEKLFF,TGCAGCGTTAAGACAGCCCCTAATGAAAAACTGTTTTTT
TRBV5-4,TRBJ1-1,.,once,CASSRDKNTEAFF,TGTGCCAGCAGCCGTGACAAGAACACTGAAGCTTTCTTT
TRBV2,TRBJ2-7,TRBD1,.,CASSRGPSYEQYF,TGTGCCAGCAGCAGGGGGCCGTCCTACGAGCAGTACTTC
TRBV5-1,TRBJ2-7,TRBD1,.,CASAGQVPPYEQYF,TGCGCCAGCGCGGGACAGGTCCCTCCCTACGAGCAGTACTTC
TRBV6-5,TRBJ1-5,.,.,CASKLRFEGNQPQHF,TGTGCCAGCAAGTTGCGGTTTGAAGGCAATCAGCCCCAGCATTTT
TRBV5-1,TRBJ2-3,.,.,CASSTGVSTDTQYF,TGCGCCAGCAGCACGGGGGTCAGCACAGATACGCAGTATTTT
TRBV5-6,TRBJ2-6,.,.,CASSLLGLGANVLTF,TGTGCCAGCAGCTTATTGGGACTCGGGGCCAACGTCCTGACTTTC
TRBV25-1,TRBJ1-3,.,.,CASSEYGRGSGGNTIYF,TGTGCCAGCAGTGAATACGGACGGGGCTCTGGGGGAAACACCATATATTTT
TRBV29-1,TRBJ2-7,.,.,CSVEAVGNSYEQYF,TGCAGCGTTGAAGCGGTAGGCAACTCCTACGAGCAGTACTTC
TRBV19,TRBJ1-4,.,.,CASSTPSGNEKLFF,TGTGCCAGTAGTACCCCCTCTGGTAATGAAAAACTGTTTTTT
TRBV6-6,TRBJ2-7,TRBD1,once,CASSYQLGQGPFEQYF,TGTGCCAGCAGTTACCAACTCGGACAGGGGCCCTTTGAGCAGTACTTC